The source of this T cell receptor (beta chain) is a study of cytomegalovirus exposure and HLA in healthy donors. Study-wide results and caveats: Reportedly, HLA-A and HLA-B alleles of most subjects were accurately predicted from TCR beta.

The PCR made use of 60 Vbeta and 13 Jbeta primers. Here immunoSEQ multiplex PCR was the method, and the copy in TCRdb shows in-frame clones only, minus some. The table records around 130,000 clones, roughly four fifths of them present only once. The V gene's germline CDR1 is MRHNA and CDR2 SNTAGT. This CDR3 has 14 residues. With 6 bases removed from V and 1 base from J, the gap between germline ends came to 11 bases. As for this clone: Antigen unknown.

Source material: PBMCs. The source of this sequence is a male donor in good health and CMV-seropositive. The V call is TRBV6-4, the J call TRBJ2-3, with no clear D. The CDR3 loop is CASSPFLGTDTQYF. The CDR3, as DNA: TGTGCCAGCAGCCCCTTCCTCGGCACAGATACGCAGTATTTT.